One and the same sample provided the 25 T cell receptor beta chains below, sequenced in a study of T cell clonality in common variable immunodeficiency. Regarding the study as a whole: Common variable immunodeficiency TCR beta sequences reportedly had fewer deletions and N-nucleotide insertions.

Antigens of these TCRs are unknown. TCRdb's copy holds only in-frame clones and misses some; the assay was immunoSEQ multiplex PCR. Observed in the sample are 40,000 to 50,000 clones, none of them singletons. Sequences were obtained from peripheral blood mononuclear cells. All receptors derive from a human donor with common variable immunodeficiency.

This clone was detected ten times or more. CDR3 DNA, as far as it was read: TGTGCCAGCAGTGATGAAGCGGGAGGGCCGGAGACC. This encodes CASSDEAGGPET. The CDR3, in full, reads CASSDEAGGPETQYF. The chain joins TRBV6-1 to TRBJ2-5, with 10 nucleotides matching TRBD2. The read gets to within 3 residues of the CDR3 end, and the germline J gene fills in the rest. The ends lost 3 bases at V and 5 bases at J; junction bases unmatched: 6. The CDR3 totals 15 residues. Germline V gene sequence: CDR1 MNHNS, CDR2 SASEGT.

There are many counts of this clone. This CDR3 is CASSDLAGGSYNEQFF. The CDR3 DNA, read in part, is TGTGCCAGCAGCGATTTAGCGGGAGGATCCTACAATGAG. The V call is TRBV5-4, the J call TRBJ2-1; 10 bases map to TRBD2. The read finishes 3 residues shy of the CDR3 end, and the germline J gene is used to complete it. The J segment lost 1 base and the V segment lost 4 bases, leaving 5 bases of the junction unmatched. Germline V gene sequence: CDR1 SGHNT, CDR2 YYREEE (reference sequence). The CDR3 totals 16 residues.

This clone was observed a handful of times. The sequenced fragment ends 3 residues before the CDR3 boundary, so the rest is inferred from the germline J gene. The V and J genes are TRBV19 and TRBJ1-5; D possibly corresponds to TRBD1 (6 bases). The CDR3 length is 15 residues. Trimming took 5 bases from V and 0 from J, leaving 11 bases between them. CDR1 is LNHDA, CDR2 SQIVND, per germline (reference sequence). CDR3 bases read: TGTGCCAGTAGTTTACGACAGGATAGCAATCAGCCC. Translated: CASSLRQDSNQP. The entire CDR3 protein reads CASSLRQDSNQPQHF.

Concerning this clone: The read ends 3 residues before the CDR3 terminus; that terminus is restored from the germline J gene. The chain combines TRBV18 with TRBJ2-3; perhaps TRBD2 as D (6 bases). The CDR3 extends over 16 amino acids. Trimming left V 3 bases short and J 2 bases short, with 15 bases between. Germline CDR1 and CDR2: KGHSH and LQKENI. The chain's CDR3 is CASSPQGGYLTDTQYF. The covered CDR3 bases are TGTGCCAGCTCACCCCAGGGAGGTTACCTCACAGATACG.

A remark on this clone: Read coverage stops 3 residues before the CDR3 terminus; the germline J gene supplies the remainder. The chain carries TRBV6-2 or TRBV6-3 and TRBJ1-5, with TRBD1 as a possible D gene (5 bases). The CDR3 spans 16 residues. Trimming left V 0 bases short and J 2 bases short, with 11 bases between. Per germline, CDR1 MNHEY and CDR2 SVGEGT. The covered CDR3 bases are TGTGCCAGCAGTTACTCGTGGAGGGGAGGCAATCAGCCC. As protein: CASSYSWRGGNQP. The entire CDR3 reads CASSYSWRGGNQPQHF.

This clone was counted a few times. The read comes to an end 3 residues before the CDR3 does, leaving the germline J gene to fill in the end. The gene calls are TRBV19 and TRBJ2-1, with 9 bases fitting TRBD2. CDR3 length equals 17 residues. V dropped 4 bases and J dropped 1; count of bases not matched to a gene: 8. Germline-derived CDR1 and CDR2 are LNHDA and SQIVND (reference sequence). CDR3 loop: CASSTLGSGGSYNEQFF. The CDR3 DNA, read in part, is TGTGCCAGTAGTACCCTGGGGAGCGGGGGGTCCTACAATGAG.

This clone was picked up a small number of times. The part of the CDR3 DNA that was read is TGTGCCAGCAGCGGCACGGGGGGCACTGAA. Its protein product is CASSGTGGTE. The entire CDR3 protein is CASSGTGGTEAFF. V usage is TRBV7-9 and J usage is TRBJ1-1; D is perhaps TRBD1 (5 bases). Coverage ceases 3 residues before the CDR3 finishes, and the germline J gene fills in the end. Germline assignment: CDR1 SEHNR and CDR2 FQNEAQ (reference sequence). This CDR3 comprises 13 residues. Trimming pared 5 bases from V and 4 bases from J, leaving 11 bases between.

There are a few counts of this clone. The read stops 3 residues short of the end of the CDR3; the missing end is completed from the germline J gene. The chain has TRBV19 and TRBJ2-2; 7 bases match TRBD2. The germline gives CDR1 LNHDA, CDR2 SQIVND (reference sequence). Unmatched junction bases numbered 12, after V lost 8 bases and J lost 6 bases. The CDR3 runs to 15 residues. This CDR3 is CASGVSGNGAGELFF. The CDR3 DNA, read in part, is TGTGCCAGTGGGGTCAGCGGGAATGGGGCCGGGGAG.

This clone occurred many times. Coverage ceases 3 residues before the CDR3 finishes, and the germline J gene fills in the end. The gene calls are TRBV6-2 or TRBV6-3 and TRBJ2-1; D may be TRBD2 (5 bases). V lost 6 bases to trimming and J lost 7 bases, with 16 bases between them. CDR3 length: 14 amino acids. From germline, CDR1 is MNHEY and CDR2 SVGEGT. CDR3: CASSPIGGFNEQFF. The sequenced CDR3 bases are TGTGCCAGCAGCCCGATTGGCGGGTTTAATGAG.

Regarding this clone: The sequence runs out 3 residues before the end of the CDR3; the remainder is reconstructed from the germline J gene. The chain combines TRBV30 with TRBJ2-3; no clear D. Germline V gene data show CDR1 as GTSNPN and CDR2 as SVGIG (reference sequence). The CDR3 length is 15 residues. The ends were cut back, 0 bases at V and 2 bases at J, with 12 bases in the middle. The CDR3 sequence: CAWSVTGEDTDTQYF. The part of the CDR3 DNA that was read is TGTGCCTGGAGTGTTACCGGTGAAGACACAGATACG.

In its sample, this clone was seen many times. The CDR3 extends 3 residues past the end of the read, so its final part is completed from the germline J gene. The V call is TRBV20-1, the J call TRBJ2-5, with D perhaps TRBD2 (6 bases). Germline values: CDR1 DFQATT, CDR2 SNEGSKA (reference sequence). The CDR3 is 13 residues long. Trimming removed 3 bases from V and 2 bases from J, with 10 bases in between. Partial CDR3 DNA: TGCAGTGCTAGTCAACTAGCTCAAGAGACC. As protein: CSASQLAQET. The full CDR3 protein is CSASQLAQETQYF.

This clone was counted ten times or more. CDR3 loop: CASTASGGGYEQYF. The sequenced part of the CDR3 DNA is TGTGCCAGCACCGCAAGCGGGGGCGGCTACGAG. The chain combines TRBV7-2 with TRBJ2-7; TRBD2 agrees at 8 bases. The CDR3 end lies 3 residues beyond the end of the read and is filled in from the germline J gene. V dropped 7 bases and J dropped 3; count of bases not matched to a gene: 8. Germline CDR1 and CDR2: SGHTA and FQGNSA. CDR3 length equals 14 residues.

This clone occurred many times. The CDR3 end is not reached by the read, which stops 3 residues before it; the germline J gene fills it in. This rearrangement joins TRBV30 to TRBJ2-1; D may match TRBD1 or TRBD2 (6 bases each). Germline V lookup: CDR1 GTSNPN, CDR2 SVGIG (reference sequence). V dropped 8 bases and J dropped 0 bases, with 8 bases sitting between them. This CDR3 has 12 amino acids. The CDR3 reads CAGGGSYNEQFF. Incomplete CDR3 DNA: TGTGCCGGAGGGGGCTCCTACAATGAG.

This clone was observed many times. The read falls 3 residues short of the CDR3 end, and the missing part is taken from the germline J gene. The chain recombines TRBV11-3 with TRBJ1-1; D possibly corresponds to TRBD1 (5 bases). Germline CDR1 is SGHNT and CDR2 is YENEEA. The CDR3 totals 14 residues. V gave up 0 bases and J gave up 6 bases, with 11 bases separating them. CDR3 in amino acids: CASSLDLRGAEAFF. Partial CDR3 DNA: TGTGCCAGCAGCTTAGACCTACGGGGGGCTGAA.

This clone occurred a few times. The read falls 3 residues short of the CDR3 end, and the missing part is taken from the germline J gene. This chain links TRBV7-2 with TRBJ1-3; D possibly corresponds to TRBD1 (5 bases). Between the trimmed V and J ends, which lost 3 bases and 7 bases, there was a span of 10 bases. CDR3 length: 13 amino acids. CDR1 is SGHTA and CDR2 is FQGNSA in the germline V gene. The sequenced CDR3 bases are TGTGCCAGCAGCTTGGGGGGTAGTAACACC. It translates to CASSLGGSNT. Given in full, the CDR3 is CASSLGGSNTIYF.

This clone was picked up a small number of times. The observed sequence ends 3 residues before the CDR3 terminus, with the missing tail filled in from the germline J gene. The V gene is TRBV7-3, the J gene TRBJ2-2; 7 nucleotides line up with TRBD1. Germline CDR1 SGHTA, CDR2 FQGTGA. The length of the CDR3 is 14 residues. Losses at the gene ends were 5 bases for V and 6 bases for J; bases not matched to a gene: 6. CDR3 in amino acids: CASSPGQVAGELFF. The covered CDR3 bases are TGTGCCAGCAGCCCCGGACAGGTGGCCGGGGAG.

Only a few counts were recorded for this clone. With the read ending 3 residues before the CDR3 end, the germline J gene is used to fill in that end. The gene calls are TRBV5-6 and TRBJ2-5, with TRBD1 identical over 8 bases. Germline loops: CDR1 SGHDT, CDR2 YYEEEE. With 5 bases clipped from V and 5 bases from J, the junction kept 8 bases outside the gene matches. This CDR3 spans 14 amino acids. CDR3 bases read: TGTGCCAGCAGTTCCCCAGGGGGCCAGGAGACC. Translation gives CASSSPGGQET. The whole CDR3 is CASSSPGGQETQYF.

Comments on this clone: The read halts 3 residues ahead of the CDR3 end, with the missing end drawn from the germline J gene. The V call is TRBV7-8, the J call TRBJ2-3, with D unresolved. V gave up 1 base and J gave up 0 bases, with 17 bases separating them. CDR1 and CDR2 (germline): SGHVS, FQNEAQ. The CDR3 sequence is 18 residues long. The sequenced CDR3 bases are TGTGCCAGCAGCTTAGTAGAGTTGAGCCACGCTAGCACAGATACG. Translating gives CASSLVELSHASTDT. The full-length CDR3 reads as CASSLVELSHASTDTQYF.

The sequenced CDR3 bases are TGTGCCACCGGGGCGCGGACAGCCTACAATGAG. This gives the protein CATGARTAYNE. The complete CDR3 reads CATGARTAYNEQFF. The chain uses TRBV2 and TRBJ2-1; possibly TRBD1 for D (6 bases). The read ends 3 residues early relative to the CDR3; the germline J gene fills the gap. The germline V gene has CDR1 SNHLY and CDR2 FYNNEI. V was trimmed by 10 bases and J by 2 bases, leaving 15 bases between them. The CDR3 has 14 amino acids.

This clone occurred many times. The missing CDR3 end, 3 residues past where the read stops, is filled in from the germline J gene. The chain has TRBV30 and TRBJ1-5; D remains unclear. The CDR3 length is 13 residues. Trimming took 1 base from V and 4 from J, leaving 8 bases between them. Germline V gene sequence: CDR1 GTSNPN, CDR2 SVGIG (reference sequence). The CDR3 loop reads CAWSGAVNQPQHF. The part of the CDR3 DNA that was read is TGTGCCTGGAGTGGCGCCGTTAATCAGCCC.

The sample holds many counts of this clone. The missing CDR3 end, 3 residues past where the read stops, is filled in from the germline J gene. The chain employs TRBV20-1 and TRBJ2-5; 11 positions match TRBD1. The length of the CDR3 is 15 residues. Looked up from germline, CDR1 is DFQATT and CDR2 is SNEGSKA (reference sequence). Unmatched junction bases numbered 4, after V lost 2 bases and J lost 2 bases. The CDR3 bases that were read are TGCAGTGCTAGAACGGACAGGGGGCGTCAAGAGACC. Amino acid sequence: CSARTDRGRQET. Given in full, the CDR3 is CSARTDRGRQETQYF.

On this clone itself: The observed sequence ends 3 residues before the CDR3 terminus, with the missing tail filled in from the germline J gene. The chain carries TRBV19 and TRBJ1-4; 7 nucleotides match TRBD1. V shed 6 bases and J 0 bases; nucleotides not matched to a gene: 13. The CDR3 extends over 18 amino acids. Germline lookup yields CDR1 LNHDA and CDR2 SQIVND (reference sequence). Incomplete CDR3 DNA: TGTGCCAGTAGCCATCTACGCGGAGACAGGGCAACTAATGAAAAA. Protein: CASSHLRGDRATNEK. The complete CDR3 reads CASSHLRGDRATNEKLFF.

This clone was recorded at least ten times. Read coverage stops 3 residues before the CDR3 terminus; the germline J gene supplies the remainder. The chain couples TRBV18 to TRBJ2-3, with TRBD1 identical over 8 bases. The CDR3 is 14 amino acids. Germline-derived CDR1 and CDR2 are KGHSH and LQKENI. The V gene end was trimmed by 4 bases and the J gene end by 4 bases; junction bases not matched to a gene: 4. The sequenced CDR3 bases are TGTGCCAGCTCACTTCAGGGGGCTGCAGATACG. Translation gives CASSLQGAADT. The full CDR3 sequence reads CASSLQGAADTQYF. Together with reference TRBV18 and TRBJ2-3, the CDR3 gives the full variable domain: NAGVMQNPRHLVRRRGQEARLRCSPMKGHSHVYWYRQLPEEGLKFMVYLQKENIIDESGMPKERFSAEFPKEGPSILRIQQVVRGDSAAYFCASSLQGAADTQYFGPGTRLTVL.

This clone came up many times. The read falls 3 residues short of the CDR3 end, and the missing part is taken from the germline J gene. This chain connects TRBV30 to TRBJ2-1, with 8 bases lining up with TRBD2. This CDR3 is 14 amino acids long. V shed 2 bases, J shed 6 bases, and the junction held 6 bases outside the gene matches. Per the germline V gene, CDR1 is GTSNPN and CDR2 is SVGIG (reference sequence). Incomplete CDR3 DNA: TGTGCCTGGAGTTCAGGACTAGCCCCCAATGAG. Its translation is CAWSSGLAPNE. The CDR3 in its entirety is CAWSSGLAPNEQFF.

As regards this clone: The observed sequence ends 3 residues before the CDR3 terminus, with the missing tail filled in from the germline J gene. The V call is TRBV5-1, the J call TRBJ1-2; possible D gene TRBD1, 5 bases. Germline lookup yields CDR1 SGHRS and CDR2 YFSETQ. The CDR3 extends over 13 amino acids. CDR3 bases read: TGCGCCAGCAGCCCAACAGGTTTAGAGGGC. It yields the protein CASSPTGLEG. The full CDR3 sequence reads CASSPTGLEGYTF. Full variable domain (missing parts from reference TRBV5-1 and TRBJ1-2): KAGVTQTPRYLIKTRGQQVTLSCSPISGHRSVSWYQQTPGQGLQFLFEYFSETQRNKGNFPGRFSGRQFSNSRSEMNVSTLELGDSALYLCASSPTGLEGYTFGSGTRLTVV.